Listed below are T cell receptor beta chains from one sample, sequenced in a study of T cell repertoires in cytomegalovirus infection. No antigen has been assigned to these receptors. TCRdb independently ran MiXCR on the reads; one entry per CDR3 protein. The sample carries about 920,000 distinct CDR3 sequences, around 32% recorded once. The sample here was cultured CD8+ T cells from PBMCs, taken from culture after CMV antigen stimulation. The receptor set was obtained from a human donor in good health (CMV status not recorded). Some clones in this sample may be carry-over from other donors' samples. Both conserved end residues are part of each CDR3. D genes are given only for firm matches. The size of a clone is reported for some rows only, either as once, few or many, or as a class for expanded clones.

d_gene,j_gene,v_gene,abundance,CDR3aa,CDR3nt
NA,TRBJ1-5,TRBV6-5,NA,CASSHRQDSNQPQHF,TGTGCCAGCAGTCATAGACAGGATAGCAATCAGCCCCAGCATTTT
NA,TRBJ1-4,TRBV15,NA,CATSGGTGGATNEKLFF,TGTGCCACCAGCGGCGGGACCGGAGGAGCAACTAATGAAAAACTGTTTTTT
NA,TRBJ2-3,TRBV9,few,CASSVGGGRIDTQYF,TGTGCCAGCAGCGTAGGTGGGGGGCGTATAGATACGCAGTATTTT
TRBD1,TRBJ1-1,TRBV6-5,many,CASSYGTGGTEAFF,TGTGCCAGCAGTTACGGGACAGGGGGCACTGAAGCTTTCTTT
TRBD1,TRBJ2-3,TRBV7-6,NA,CASSERQGPDTQYF,TGTGCCAGCAGCGAAAGACAGGGCCCAGATACGCAGTATTTT
TRBD1,TRBJ2-6,TRBV6-1,many,CASRDRDRRSGANVLTF,TGTGCCAGCAGGGACCGGGACAGGCGGTCTGGGGCCAACGTCCTGACTTTC
NA,TRBJ2-4,TRBV6-5,NA,CASSPSRGLAKNIQYF,TGTGCCAGCAGCCCAAGCAGGGGCCTAGCCAAAAACATTCAGTACTTC
NA,TRBJ1-3,TRBV19,once,CASTISWNGGGNTIYF,TGTGCCAGTACTATATCTTGGAACGGCGGGGGAAACACCATATATTTT
NA,TRBJ2-1,TRBV27,few,CASSLTGYSSYNEQFF,TGTGCCAGCAGTTTAACTGGTTACAGCTCCTACAATGAGCAGTTCTTC
NA,TRBJ2-5,TRBV27,NA,CASSLPGGTQYF,TGTGCCAGCAGCCTCCCCGGGGGGACCCAGTACTTC
TRBD2,TRBJ2-7,TRBV7-6,many,CASSLGGGSYEQYF,TGTGCCAGCAGCTTGGGGGGGGGATCCTACGAGCAGTACTTC
TRBD1,TRBJ1-1,TRBV19,few,CASSTNTGVEAFF,TGTGCCAGTAGTACAAACACAGGGGTTGAAGCTTTCTTT
NA,TRBJ2-7,TRBV12-5,NA,CASGLVPGADEQYF,TGTGCTAGTGGTTTGGTACCAGGGGCCGACGAGCAGTACTTC
NA,TRBJ2-3,TRBV20-1,NA,CSASPRRTGGTDTQYF,TGCAGTGCGTCCCCAAGAAGGACGGGGGGCACAGATACGCAGTATTTT
NA,TRBJ2-1,TRBV5-4,NA,CASSFGGKRTDEQFF,TGTGCCAGCAGCTTCGGCGGCAAACGTACGGATGAGCAGTTCTTC
NA,TRBJ1-1,TRBV10-3,NA,CASRGWGNTEAFF,TGTGCCTCGAGGGGCTGGGGGAACACTGAAGCTTTCTTT
TRBD1,TRBJ1-2,TRBV19,NA,CASSIVFGQGHGYTF,TGTGCCAGTAGTATCGTCTTCGGACAGGGCCATGGCTACACCTTC
NA,TRBJ2-1,TRBV10-3,NA,CATGTGIYNEQFF,TGTGCCACCGGAACAGGAATCTACAATGAGCAGTTCTTC
NA,TRBJ1-4,TRBV7-9,NA,CASSSSTAGEEKLFF,TGTGCCAGCAGCTCTTCGACCGCGGGGGAAGAAAAACTGTTTTTT
NA,TRBJ1-3,TRBV20-1,NA,CSATRVSGNTIYF,TGCAGTGCTACCAGGGTTTCTGGAAACACCATATATTTT
NA,TRBJ1-4,TRBV7-2,many,CASSLEAVFNEKLFF,TGTGCCAGCAGCTTAGAGGCCGTCTTTAATGAAAAACTGTTTTTT
NA,TRBJ2-2,TRBV29-1,NA,CSATGTGELFF,TGCAGTGCAACCGGGACAGGGGAGCTGTTTTTT